This TCR beta chain was sequenced for a study of blood T cell repertoires in COVID-19. Trimming took off 4 bases at V and 2 bases at J, with 15 bases between the two ends. Germline lookup yields CDR1 SQVTM and CDR2 ANQGSEA. This CDR3 spans 14 amino acids. Authors' analysis steps: Amplifying reference gene primers gave estimates of nucleated cell counts. The assay was immunoSEQ multiplex PCR, and TCRdb's table has in-frame clones only and misses some. V, J and clone size derive from that table, while D and trimming were established from the DNA sequence. The data contain nearly 200,000 clones, about 86% of them singletons.

This clonotype was sampled from a woman aged 65 to 85 with acute or convalescent COVID-19. The sequenced sample consisted of peripheral blood. The chain joins TRBV29-1 to TRBJ2-7; D might be TRBD2 (7 bases). The CDR3 DNA sequence: TGCAGCGTTGCTGGGGGGGGGCGCACCTACGAGCAGTACTTC. It translates to CSVAGGGRTYEQYF.